This entry lists 10 T cell receptor beta chains sequenced from one sample in a study of blood T cell repertoires in COVID-19 (dated by TCRdb to 2020 to 2021). Library preparation was by the immunoSEQ multiplex PCR assay. The table comes from immuneACCESS by way of TCRdb, which keeps in-frame sequences with V and J called. Part of the clones is missing from these tables; in studies checked, under half for an unresolved V gene and the rest for unknown reasons. Counted in this sample were about 170,000 clones; approximately 89% of them appeared once. The top ten clones comprise 2.5% to 4% of the sample. The sample was peripheral blood. Receptors were obtained from a man between 70 and 80 years old with acute or convalescent COVID-19.

This clone was detected only once. This chain joins TRBV2 and TRBJ1-6; perhaps TRBD1 as D (6 bases). CDR1 is SNHLY, CDR2 FYNNEI, per germline. This CDR3 is built from 14 residues. The ends were cut back, 3 bases at V and 5 bases at J, with 8 bases in the middle. The CDR3 DNA follows: TGTGCCAGCAGTGAGGCAGGGGATAATTCACCCCTCCACTTT. It is translated as CASSEAGDNSPLHF.

The CDR3 region is CASSKTLNEQFF. The CDR3 nucleotides read TGTGCCAGCAGCAAAACTTTGAATGAGCAGTTCTTC. The chain combines TRBV21-1 with TRBJ2-1; the D call TRBD2 from the table was never checked on the DNA. TRBV21-1 has pseudogene status. The CDR3 is 12 amino acids.

Here the CDR3 DNA reads TGTGCCAGCAGCATTCCTCCGGGACTAGCGGGAATAAAGACCCAGTACTTC. Translation: CASSIPPGLAGIKTQYF. The chain couples TRBV7-8 to TRBJ2-5, with 13 bases fitting TRBD2. J lost 6 bases, V lost 5 bases, and 12 bases had no gene match. From germline, CDR1 is SGHVS and CDR2 FQNEAQ. The CDR3 has 17 residues.

The chain employs TRBV5-1 and TRBJ2-1, with 10 bases fitting TRBD2. Germline CDR1 is SGHRS and CDR2 is YFSETQ. The J segment lost 4 bases and the V segment lost 4 bases, leaving 5 bases of the junction unmatched. This CDR3 has 15 residues. The CDR3: CASSQTSGDYNEQFF. The CDR3 nucleotides read TGCGCCAGCAGCCAAACTAGCGGGGATTACAATGAGCAGTTCTTC. The full variable domain, with the rest looked up from reference TRBV5-1 and TRBJ2-1, is KAGVTQTPRYLIKTRGQQVTLSCSPISGHRSVSWYQQTPGQGLQFLFEYFSETQRNKGNFPGRFSGRQFSNSRSEMNVSTLELGDSALYLCASSQTSGDYNEQFFGPGTRLTVL.

This clone was detected only once. The rearrangement links TRBV5-1 to TRBJ2-7; 9 bases are shared with TRBD1. The CDR3 covers 14 residues. J gave up 6 bases and V 5 bases, and 9 bases lay outside the gene matches. Per the germline V gene, CDR1 is SGHRS and CDR2 is YFSETQ. For the CDR3, the DNA is TGCGCCAGCAGGGACGCACAGGGGGCGAGCGAGCAGTACTTC. As protein: CASRDAQGASEQYF.

The rearrangement joins TRBV30 to TRBJ2-3, with 7 bases that match TRBD2. Germline assignment: CDR1 GTSNPN and CDR2 SVGIG (reference sequence). The CDR3 spans 15 residues. Germline trimming cut 3 bases from V and 3 bases from J; bases unmatched to any gene: 9. The CDR3 bases are TGTGCCTGGAGGTCTGGGGGAGCGGGAACAGATACGCAGTATTTT. It codes for CAWRSGGAGTDTQYF.

The chain uses TRBV7-9 and TRBJ2-5, with D perhaps matching TRBD2 (5 bases). Germline assignment: CDR1 SEHNR and CDR2 FQNEAQ (reference sequence). With 5 bases removed from V and 6 bases from J, the gap between germline ends came to 19 bases. CDR3 length: 15 amino acids. In DNA form, the CDR3 reads TGTGCCAGCAGCAATAGTCCGGGGATCGGGAAGACCCAGTACTTC. It codes for CASSNSPGIGKTQYF.

The genes are TRBV29-1 and TRBJ1-1; TRBD1 is a possible D gene (5 bases). CDR1 and CDR2 (germline): SQVTM, ANQGSEA. This CDR3 comprises 13 residues. V was shortened by 4 bases and J by 1 base, with 10 bases between the two germline ends. The CDR3 loop is CSVAGIENTEAFF. The CDR3 nucleotides read TGCAGCGTTGCAGGGATTGAGAACACTGAAGCTTTCTTT. Full variable domain (missing parts from reference TRBV29-1 and TRBJ1-1): SAVISQKPSRDICQRGTSLTIQCQVDSQVTMMFWYRQQPGQSLTLIATANQGSEATYESGFVIDKFPISRPNLTFSTLTVSNMSPEDSSIYLCSVAGIENTEAFFGQGTRLTVV.

This CDR3 is CASSYSARESYGYTF. DNA for the CDR3: TGTGCCAGCAGTTACTCGGCCAGGGAAAGCTATGGCTACACCTTC. V gene TRBV6-5 combines with J gene TRBJ1-2, with a weak D call TRBD1 (5 bases). CDR1 is MNHEY and CDR2 is SVGAGI in the germline V gene. V was shortened by 0 bases and J by 4 bases, with 12 bases between the two germline ends. This CDR3 region has 15 residues.

The chain has TRBV3-1 (or the pseudogene TRBV3-2) and TRBJ1-1, with a tentative D call TRBD1 (5 bases). V was shortened by 1 base and J by 3 bases, with 15 bases between the two germline ends. Germline V gives CDR1 LGHDT, CDR2 YNNKEL (reference sequence). The CDR3 consists of 16 residues. DNA for the CDR3: TGTGCCAGCAGCCAAGCCAACCTGGCGGGGGACACTGAAGCTTTCTTT. Its translation: CASSQANLAGDTEAFF.